Listed below are T cell receptor beta chains from one sample, sequenced in a study of cytomegalovirus exposure and HLA in healthy donors. Only in-frame clones appear in the TCRdb table, and some are missing; sequencing was by immunoSEQ multiplex PCR. The sample lists approximately 190,000 clones, roughly 80% occurring once. The sequenced material came from PBMCs. The receptor set was obtained from a man aged 18 to 30 in good health and CMV-seropositive. Both conserved end residues are part of each CDR3. A D gene is named only where the DNA matches it firmly. Some rows have no size entry. The others give once, few or many, or a class for an expanded clone.

clone_size d_call j_call v_call cdr3_aa cdr3_nt
NA NA TRBJ1-2 TRBV28 CASSLIVSAGDHGYTF TGTGCCAGCAGTTTAATAGTATCCGCAGGGGACCATGGCTACACCTTC
NA TRBD2 TRBJ2-4 TRBV2 CASSEPKGLAAKNIQYF TGTGCCAGCAGTGAACCCAAAGGACTAGCCGCCAAAAACATTCAGTACTTC
NA TRBD2 TRBJ2-7 TRBV4-1 CASSQEASGRGEQYF TGCGCCAGCAGCCAAGAAGCTAGCGGGAGGGGCGAGCAGTACTTC
once TRBD1 TRBJ2-2 TRBV29-1 CSARQGAGELFF TGCAGCGCCCGACAGGGTGCGGGGGAGCTGTTTTTT
NA TRBD1 TRBJ2-4 TRBV10-1 CASLGTGLAKNIQYF TGCGCCAGCCTTGGGACAGGGCTAGCCAAAAACATTCAGTACTTC
NA TRBD1 TRBJ2-3 TRBV9 CASSVGQGVVADTQYF TGTGCCAGCAGCGTAGGTCAGGGGGTTGTTGCAGATACGCAGTATTTT
NA NA TRBJ2-7 TRBV6-6 CASTGISGEGFEKQYF TGTGCCAGCACTGGTATATCGGGAGAGGGGTTTGAGAAGCAGTACTTC
NA NA TRBJ2-2 TRBV27 CASSLLAVSNTGELFF TGTGCCAGCAGTTTATTAGCAGTTTCGAACACCGGGGAGCTGTTTTTT
NA NA TRBJ2-1 TRBV7-6 CASGSAGRVGEQFF TGTGCCAGCGGCAGCGCGGGAAGGGTTGGTGAGCAGTTCTTC
NA NA TRBJ1-1 TRBV29-1 CSVGGERGSNTEAFF TGCAGCGTTGGGGGCGAGAGGGGGTCGAACACTGAAGCTTTCTTT
many NA TRBJ1-2 TRBV30 CAWAQGGGYTF TGTGCCTGGGCACAGGGCGGTGGCTACACCTTC
NA NA TRBJ2-7 TRBV27 CASSLSGSEQYF TGTGCCAGCAGTTTAAGTGGGAGCGAGCAGTACTTC
NA TRBD1 TRBJ1-2 TRBV13 CASSWTGRANYGYTF TGTGCCAGCAGCTGGACAGGGAGAGCTAACTATGGCTACACCTTC
NA TRBD2 TRBJ2-7 TRBV5-6 CASSFWTSGSKYEQYF TGTGCCAGCAGCTTCTGGACTAGCGGGAGCAAATACGAGCAGTACTTC
NA TRBD1 TRBJ1-5 TRBV6-9 CASSSTGEQPQHF TGTGCCAGCAGCTCCACAGGGGAACAGCCCCAGCATTTT
NA TRBD1 TRBJ2-3 TRBV13 CASSQDRGRTDTQYF TGTGCCAGCAGCCAGGACAGGGGACGCACAGATACGCAGTATTTT
NA NA TRBJ1-3 TRBV30 CAWSYLTLPSGNTIYF TGTGCCTGGAGTTACCTAACCCTCCCCTCTGGAAACACCATATATTTT
NA TRBD1 TRBJ1-2 TRBV5-6 CASSFTGGSLGGGYTF TGTGCCAGCAGCTTCACAGGGGGCTCCCTAGGGGGGGGCTACACCTTC
NA TRBD1 TRBJ2-5 TRBV10-3 CAIMGQIQETQYF TGTGCCATCATGGGACAGATCCAAGAGACCCAGTACTTC
NA TRBD2 TRBJ2-7 TRBV2 CASSVGREGEQYF TGTGCCAGCAGTGTTGGGCGGGAGGGCGAGCAGTACTTC
NA TRBD2 TRBJ2-2 TRBV27 CASSFLAGHISGGELFF TGTGCCAGCAGTTTCCTAGCGGGTCACATATCCGGGGGGGAGCTGTTTTTT
NA NA TRBJ1-4 TRBV5-1 CASSLGPIDGNEKLFF TGCGCCAGCAGCTTGGGACCCATCGACGGGAATGAAAAACTGTTTTTT
NA NA TRBJ2-7 TRBV7-2 CASSSSHQRYEQYF TGTGCCAGCAGCTCCTCGCACCAGCGGTACGAGCAGTACTTC